This T cell receptor (beta chain) derives from a study of T cells in Graves' hyperthyroidism and ophthalmopathy (dated by TCRdb to between 2017 and 2020). Regarding the study in general: Peripheral blood samples were taken at the time of initial diagnosis, prior to any treatment. According to the paper, TCR Vbeta CDR3 sequencing was carried out on 135 peripheral blood samples, which came from 40 to 45 ophthalmopathy, under 80 hyperthyroidism and approximately 17 progressor patients. After sampling, hyperthyroidism patients received methimazole starting at 30 mg daily, and ophthalmopathy patients received high-dose intravenous methylprednisolone. Thyroid tissue and blood T-cell repertoires from six Graves' hyperthyroidism patients were also compared in the study. To identify distinguishing TCR V-J signatures, a discovery cohort of about 100 patients was used, comprising fewer than 45 with Graves' ophthalmopathy and 57 with stable Graves' hyperthyroidism. Prospective prediction of ophthalmopathy was tested in an independent validation cohort of fewer than 20 hyperthyroidism patients and some 17 patients who later progressed to ophthalmopathy. The 100 discovery patients were divided at random into training and test sets in a 7:3 ratio.

Stable Graves' hyperthyroidism was defined as no progression to ophthalmopathy during 18 months of follow-up. Hyperthyroidism patients were newly diagnosed, with disease duration under 2 months, and aged 18 to 65 years. The study excluded patients with uncontrolled infections, other autoimmune diseases, pregnancy or lactation. Diagnoses relied on clinical symptoms, serum thyroxine and TRAb, thyroid ultrasound and orbital computed tomography. PBMCs were isolated from 8 to 10 ml of fresh peripheral blood by Ficoll-Paque density gradient centrifugation. Total RNA was extracted using Trizol reagent, and RNA quality was assessed on an Agilent 2100 Bioanalyzer. The TCR beta CDR3 regions were amplified from the RNA transcripts. For the first round of RT-PCR on the TCR CDR3, the HTBI primer set was used together with the Qiagen OneStep RT-PCR kit. Libraries were constructed in a second round of multiplex PCR, after which size selection and purification were performed. Libraries were sequenced paired-end with 100 bp reads on an Illumina HiSeq2000. In the authors' own workflow: Raw data were processed with SOAPnuke, discarding reads with adapters, uncalled bases, mean Phred below 15, or no exact constant-primer or identifier match. High-quality paired reads were merged with COPE v1.2.5, and unique nucleotide sequences were defined as clonotypes. MiTCR v1.1 was used to align the clonotypes against IMGT TRBV, TRBD and TRBJ reference segments. Analysis was restricted to V-J combinations with a frequency above 0.0001, which covered roughly 99% of repertoires. The TCS score was defined as the ratio of F50 (clonal expansion) to E x V (chaos), calculated using BLOSUM62-based TCRdist between CDR3 peptides within each V-J. Welch's t-statistics and random forest reduced approximately 520 V-J features to 13, which were used in a naive Bayes classifier (R e1071). TCRdb passed the public sequencing reads through fastp at Q25 and MiXCR, retaining productive beta sequences. Under each unique CDR3 protein, matching rows form one entry showing the most common genes and DNA. The V and J calls and clone size are TCRdb's, not the authors'. The sample table contains under 650,000 distinct CDR3 sequences; only one count was recorded for under 20% of them. The ten largest clonotypes hold about 3.8% of the sample.

CDR1 SGDLS and CDR2 YYNGEE were looked up in the germline V gene. Trimming removed 4 bases from V and 5 bases from J, leaving 12 bases between the germline ends. The CDR3 has 13 amino acids, counting the end cysteine and phenylalanine. Only CDR3 DNA is held: 39 bases, read in frame from base 1. About this clonotype: Its antigen remains unidentified. Nothing much larger sits one base from this clone, and base qualities are not available.

Results the study describes overall, beyond this receptor: Most expanded thyroid clonotypes (frequency above 0.001) were also found in blood, which suggests that blood repertoires may mirror thyroid immune responses. In validation, the model predicted progression to ophthalmopathy with 60% to 71% sensitivity and 72.22% specificity, a median of 6.5 months before onset. No statistical method was used to set the sample size in advance, and investigators knew the group allocation. A 13 V-J signature model separated ophthalmopathy from stable hyperthyroidism, with around 90% sensitivity and roughly 84% specificity in cross-validation and 80%/75% in testing.

The chain is encoded by TRBV9 joined to TRBJ2-5; a weak D assignment points to TRBD2 (5 bases agree). The sequence was obtained from a woman aged 30 to 39 with Graves' hyperthyroidism. Sequencing was carried out using blood. The CDR3 in this case is CASSPNSGETQYF. The DNA reads TGTGCCAGCAGCCCAAACTCGGGGGAGACCCAGTACTTC.